These T cell receptor beta chains were read from a single sample in a study of blood T cell repertoires in COVID-19. TCRdb's table, derived via immunoSEQ multiplex PCR, lists solely in-frame clones and lacks some. The repertoire includes 180,000 or so clones, about 80% of them detected once, and about 6.9% sits in the top ten. Material: peripheral blood. The receptors derive from a human donor with acute or convalescent COVID-19. The donor label of this sample is uncertain. The CDR3 runs from the conserved cysteine through the conserved F or W. D genes are given only for firm matches. Clone size appears in some rows only: once, few, many, or a class for an expanded clone.

15,TRBJ2-7,-,TRBV14,-,TGTGCCAGCAGCCCAAATCATCAGCAGGGCCACGAGCAGTACTTC,CASSPNHQQGHEQYF
19,TRBJ2-6,-,TRBV3-1/TRBV3-2,once,TGTGCCAGCAGCCAAGATTCAGGCAGGCTTAGCTCTGGGGCCAACGTCCTGACTTTC,CASSQDSGRLSSGANVLTF
14,TRBJ2-7,-,TRBV18,-,TGTGCCAGCTCACCAGCAGGGGGGACCTACGAGCAGTACTTC,CASSPAGGTYEQYF
14,TRBJ1-1,TRBD1,TRBV18,-,TGTGCCAGCTCCCTGGACAGGGGGAGAACTGAAGCTTTCTTT,CASSLDRGRTEAFF
14,TRBJ2-1,-,TRBV5-1,-,TGCGCCAGCTCGGGCGGGGAAACGGGTAATGAGCAGTTCTTC,CASSGGETGNEQFF
15,TRBJ2-3,TRBD1,TRBV24-1,-,TGTGCCACCAGTGATGGGACAGGGGGCACAGATACGCAGTATTTT,CATSDGTGGTDTQYF
16,TRBJ2-7,-,TRBV7-2,-,TGTGCCAGCAGCTTGTACGGGGGGAGGGGGGCCTACGAGCAGTACTTC,CASSLYGGRGAYEQYF
12,TRBJ1-1,-,TRBV19,-,TGTGCCAGTAGCGGTCGGGGCACTGAAGCTTTCTTT,CASSGRGTEAFF
12,TRBJ1-2,-,TRBV5-1,-,TGCGCCAGCAGCCCGGACAGTTATGGCTACACCTTC,CASSPDSYGYTF
16,TRBJ2-3,TRBD1,TRBV18,-,TGTGCCAGCTCACCCCCGGGACAGGGCATGGGAGATACGCAGTATTTT,CASSPPGQGMGDTQYF
16,TRBJ2-1,-,TRBV7-9,-,TGTGCCAGCAGCTTATATGAGGGTGGGCCTTCCAATGAGCAGTTCTTC,CASSLYEGGPSNEQFF
14,TRBJ2-1,-,TRBV30,-,TGTGCCTGGAGCAAGGGACTCCGAGGCAATGAGCAGTTCTTC,CAWSKGLRGNEQFF
13,TRBJ2-5,TRBD2,TRBV10-3,once,TGTGCCATCAGTGGAACTAGCGGAGAGACCCAGTACTTC,CAISGTSGETQYF
15,TRBJ2-1,TRBD2,TRBV7-2,-,TGTGCCAGCAGCACTCAGCGGGGGGAATACAATGAGCAGTTCTTC,CASSTQRGEYNEQFF
14,TRBJ2-7,-,TRBV19,few,TGTGCCAGTACCCCACCAGGGCCAACCTACGAGCAGTACTTC,CASTPPGPTYEQYF
14,TRBJ2-1,-,TRBV5-1,-,TGCGCCAGCAGCTTGGGAGACACCTACAATGAGCAGTTCTTC,CASSLGDTYNEQFF
16,TRBJ2-7,-,TRBV12-5,-,TGTGCTAGTGGTTTGCTTGCTAGCCGGAGCTCCTACGAGCAGTACTTC,CASGLLASRSSYEQYF
16,TRBJ2-4,-,TRBV19,-,TGTGCCAGTAGTTCGCGAGGTGCGAAGGGGTGGGACATTCAGTACTTC,CASSSRGAKGWDIQYF
18,TRBJ1-5,TRBD1,TRBV7-8,-,TGTGCCAGCAGCCTGACGACAGGGGCCGGGCGCGGCAATCAGCCCCAGCATTTT,CASSLTTGAGRGNQPQHF
16,TRBJ1-3,-,TRBV5-5,-,TGTGCCAGCAGCTTAGACCCGGGACTTGCGGGAAACACCATATATTTT,CASSLDPGLAGNTIYF
15,TRBJ2-6,-,TRBV7-9,-,TGTGCCAGCAGCTCAACAGGGACTGGGGCCAACGTCCTGACTTTC,CASSSTGTGANVLTF
16,TRBJ1-2,-,TRBV4-3,-,TGCGCCAGCAGCCCGACCCGGGACACCTATAACTATGGCTACACCTTC,CASSPTRDTYNYGYTF
15,TRBJ2-3,-,TRBV7-2,-,TGTGCCAGCAGCCCTAGGGGAGGTGCCTCGAAAACGCAGTATTTT,CASSPRGGASKTQYF
15,TRBJ1-2,TRBD1,TRBV28,-,TGTGCCAGCACCCTCGTAGGGACAGGGTTGGGTGGCTACACCTTC,CASTLVGTGLGGYTF
11,TRBJ2-1,-,TRBV7-2,-,TGTGCCAGCAGCGCGTACAATGAGCAGTTCTTC,CASSAYNEQFF
16,TRBJ2-3,TRBD2,TRBV19,-,TGTGCCAGTAGTATCTCTCGGCGGGAGGGCCCAGATACGCAGTATTTT,CASSISRREGPDTQYF
14,TRBJ2-7,-,TRBV3-1/TRBV3-2,-,TGTGCCAGCAGCCAAGGGACTTTCTCCTACGAGCAGTACTTC,CASSQGTFSYEQYF
13,TRBJ1-1,-,TRBV3-1/TRBV3-2,-,TGTGCCAGCAGCCAACGGAGCCACACTGAAGCTTTCTTT,CASSQRSHTEAFF
18,TRBJ1-2,TRBD1,TRBV27,-,TGTGCCAGCAGTGCCCAAGGGACAGGGGTAGGACTCTCGTATGGCTACACCTTC,CASSAQGTGVGLSYGYTF
16,TRBJ2-1,-,TRBV15,-,TGTGCCACCAGTAGGGGGGGCAGGGGGCAGAACAATGAGCAGTTCTTC,CATSRGGRGQNNEQFF
14,TRBJ2-3,TRBD2,TRBV24-1,-,TGTGCCACCAGTGAATTGGGGGGGACAGATACGCAGTATTTT,CATSELGGTDTQYF
12,TRBJ2-1,-,TRBV7-2,-,TGTGCCAGCAGCTCCACCCGGGTTGAGTGGTTCTTC,CASSSTRVEWFF
12,TRBJ2-7,-,TRBV29-1,-,TGCAGCGTTGATACGGGACAATACGAGCAGTACTTC,CSVDTGQYEQYF
15,TRBJ2-1,TRBD2,TRBV5-1,-,TGCGCCAGCAGCCTCGGGAGAGCGGGAATGAATGAGCAGTTCTTC,CASSLGRAGMNEQFF
14,TRBJ2-7,TRBD2,TRBV29-1,-,TGCAGCGTACGGCGAGGGGAGGGCGGAGGCGAGCAGTACTTC,CSVRRGEGGGEQYF
13,TRBJ2-1,TRBD1,TRBV18,-,TGTGCCAGCTCGACCCTCGGACAGGGGAAGCAGTTCTTC,CASSTLGQGKQFF
11,TRBJ2-1,TRBD1,TRBV7-2,-,TGTGCCAGCAGCTTGACAGGGTCGCAGTTCTTC,CASSLTGSQFF
14,TRBJ1-2,TRBD1,TRBV9,-,TGTGCCAGCAGCGTAGGGGACAGGGACGGTGGCTACACCTTC,CASSVGDRDGGYTF
14,TRBJ1-6,-,TRBV7-9,-,TGTGCCAGCAGCCTTGGCGGCGGATATTCACCCCTCCACTTT,CASSLGGGYSPLHF
17,TRBJ2-1,-,TRBV3-1/TRBV3-2,-,TGTGCCAGCAGCCAAGGAAAGGGGGGGACTATATCCAATGAGCAGTTCTTC,CASSQGKGGTISNEQFF
14,TRBJ1-1,-,TRBV5-1,-,TGCGCCAGCAGCTTTCAAGGGGAAGGCACTGAAGCTTTCTTT,CASSFQGEGTEAFF
16,TRBJ2-5,TRBD1,TRBV3-1/TRBV3-2,-,TGTGCCAGCAGCCAAGATAAGGGGGCCGCCCTGCAGACCCAGTACTTC,CASSQDKGAALQTQYF
16,TRBJ1-5,-,TRBV18,-,TGTGCCAGCTCACCAGCCACTGGCAGGGGCAATCAGCCCCAGCATTTT,CASSPATGRGNQPQHF
15,TRBJ2-7,-,TRBV5-1,-,TGCGCCAGCAGCTTGGCGGCAGGGGAGTTCTACGAGCAGTACTTC,CASSLAAGEFYEQYF
17,TRBJ2-1,TRBD2,TRBV19,once,TGTGCCAGTAGTCCCCGACTAGCGGGAGTAACACGGGATGAGCAGTTCTTC,CASSPRLAGVTRDEQFF
15,TRBJ1-2,-,TRBV7-9,-,TGTGCCAGCAGCAACGAAGCGGGACAAGCCTATGGCTACACCTTC,CASSNEAGQAYGYTF
14,TRBJ1-5,TRBD1,TRBV7-2,once,TGTGCCAGCAGCTTGGACAGGGGGGCTCAGCCCCAGCATTTT,CASSLDRGAQPQHF
15,TRBJ2-2,TRBD2,TRBV7-3,-,TGTGCCAGCAGCTCCCGGACTAGCGGCACCGGGGAGCTGTTTTTT,CASSSRTSGTGELFF